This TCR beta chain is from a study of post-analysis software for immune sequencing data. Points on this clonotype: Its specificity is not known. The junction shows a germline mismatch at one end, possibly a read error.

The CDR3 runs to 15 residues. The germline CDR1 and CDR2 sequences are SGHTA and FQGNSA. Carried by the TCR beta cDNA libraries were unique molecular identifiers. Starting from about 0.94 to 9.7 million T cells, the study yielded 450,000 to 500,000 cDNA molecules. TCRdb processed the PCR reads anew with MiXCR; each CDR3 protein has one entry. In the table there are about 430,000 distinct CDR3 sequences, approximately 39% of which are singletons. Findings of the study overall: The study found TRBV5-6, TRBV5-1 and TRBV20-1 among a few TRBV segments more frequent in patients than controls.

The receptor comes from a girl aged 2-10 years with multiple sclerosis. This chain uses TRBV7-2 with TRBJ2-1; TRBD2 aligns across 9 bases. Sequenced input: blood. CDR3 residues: CAGSLGLAGYNEQFF. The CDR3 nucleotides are TGTGCCGGCAGCTTAGGCCTAGCGGGGTACAATGAGCAGTTCTTC.